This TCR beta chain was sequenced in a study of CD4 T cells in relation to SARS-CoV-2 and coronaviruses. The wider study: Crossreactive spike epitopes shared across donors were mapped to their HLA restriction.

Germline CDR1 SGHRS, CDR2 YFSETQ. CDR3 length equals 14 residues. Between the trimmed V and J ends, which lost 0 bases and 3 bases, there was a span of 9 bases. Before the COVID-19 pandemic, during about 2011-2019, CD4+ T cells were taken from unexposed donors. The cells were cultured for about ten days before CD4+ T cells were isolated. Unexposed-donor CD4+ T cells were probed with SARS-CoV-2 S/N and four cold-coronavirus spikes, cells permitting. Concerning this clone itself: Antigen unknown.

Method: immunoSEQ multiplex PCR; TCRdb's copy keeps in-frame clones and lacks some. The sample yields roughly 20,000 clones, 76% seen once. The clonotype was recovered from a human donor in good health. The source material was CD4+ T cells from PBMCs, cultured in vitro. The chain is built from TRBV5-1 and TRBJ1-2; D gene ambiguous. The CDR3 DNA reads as TGCGCCAGCAGCTTGGCCCCAGGCCACTATGGCTACACCTTC. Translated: CASSLAPGHYGYTF.